This record covers a single T cell receptor beta chain. The antigen remains unidentified. This CDR3 has 15 residues. V was cut by 3 bases and J by 3 bases, with 12 bases left in between. Germline CDR1 and CDR2: KGHSH and LQKENI. It was with a sample-barcoded 5' primer and a J-beta primer mix that a second PCR of roughly 6 to 12 cycles was run. One entry per CDR3 protein results from TCRdb running MiXCR on the 5' RACE reads. This table holds approximately 780,000 distinct CDR3 sequences, 20% to 30% found once. These data originate in a study of blood T cells in healthy people across ages. Whole-study results and caveats: Both naive CD4+ cell counts and diversity were greater in long-lived donors than in aged donors.

The data were also submitted as part of a second study, on T cells of mothers and their children. As reported in that work: Second-PCR amplification with M1S added sample barcodes and 2-4 random nucleotides.

V usage is TRBV18 and J usage is TRBJ1-5, with unresolved D. Sequenced material: blood. The source is a boy aged 5 to 17 in good health. For the CDR3, the DNA is TGTGCCAGCTCACCCACCACCAACAACAATCAGCCCCAGCATTTT. Translation: CASSPTTNNNQPQHF.